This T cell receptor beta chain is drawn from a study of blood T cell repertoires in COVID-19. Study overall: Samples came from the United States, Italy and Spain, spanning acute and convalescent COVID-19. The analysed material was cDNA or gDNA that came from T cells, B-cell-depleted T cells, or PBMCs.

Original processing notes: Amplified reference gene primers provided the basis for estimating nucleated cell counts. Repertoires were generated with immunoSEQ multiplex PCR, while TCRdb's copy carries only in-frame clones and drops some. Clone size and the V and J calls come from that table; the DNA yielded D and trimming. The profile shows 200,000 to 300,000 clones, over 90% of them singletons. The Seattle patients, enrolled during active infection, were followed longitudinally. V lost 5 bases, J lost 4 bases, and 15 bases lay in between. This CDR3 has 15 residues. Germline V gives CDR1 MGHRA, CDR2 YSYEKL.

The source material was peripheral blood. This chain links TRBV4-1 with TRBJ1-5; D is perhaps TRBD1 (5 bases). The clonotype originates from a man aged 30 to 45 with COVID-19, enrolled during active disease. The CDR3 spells CASSEEGRTNQPQHF. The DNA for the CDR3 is TGCGCCAGCAGCGAGGAGGGGAGGACAAATCAGCCCCAGCATTTT.